A single TCR beta chain is shown here with its context. The specificity of this receptor is unknown. Base qualities are not at hand, and no much larger clone is one base apart. The data are from a study of blood T cells in healthy people across ages (dated by TCRdb to about 2015). Study-level background: In model experiments, template switching captured roughly one uniquely barcoded TCR beta cDNA molecule for every two T cells. To track age-related changes in TCR beta repertoire diversity, the study relied on deep sequencing normalized with unique cDNA molecular identifiers. Four age groups were formed from the donors: young (average about 16 years), middle-aged (less than 40), aged (62) and long-lived (around 82). To avoid experimental bias, donors of different ages were randomly spread across the sequencing lanes. Using the same blood draw, the study looked at two additional independent replicas of 1 million unique cDNA reads for two donors, one aged 18 to 30 and the other aged 80 or older.

From a lookup of the germline V gene (reference sequence), CDR1 and CDR2 are DFQATT and SNEGSKA. The CDR3 runs 14 amino acids, cysteine and phenylalanine included. Of all the DNA, just the CDR3 is kept, 42 bases in frame from base 1. The junction carries 17 bases between V and J, which are trimmed by 5 bases and 6 bases respectively. Receptors were amplified or captured by 5' RACE. The run used an Illumina HiSeq 2500. A second PCR of roughly 6 to 11 cycles was performed with a sample-barcoded 5' primer and a J-beta primer mix. A unique molecular identifier was introduced onto each TCR beta cDNA molecule by a template-switch 5' adaptor carrying 12 random nucleotides. At least 2.5 million CDR3-containing paired-end reads were obtained from each sample. First-strand cDNA synthesis was performed from all RNA using the Mint cDNA synthesis kit, with priming by a TRBC-specific oligonucleotide. Following uracil-DNA glycosylase treatment, all cDNA underwent a first 18-cycle PCR with the universal primers M1SS and BC2_uni_R. As for how the authors treated the data: For normalization, 1 million high-quality reads, each with a distinct molecular identifier, were randomly selected from each sample. Reads with shared molecular identifiers were discarded instead of being binned into consensus sequences. MiTCR, run with a Q25 quality threshold and the strictest error-elimination algorithm, handled CDR3 identification, clonotype clustering and error correction. A nonparametric unseen species model with Euler transformation was used to estimate a lower bound on total TCR beta diversity. TCRdb handled the public reads itself, with Q25 trimming in fastp and clone calling in MiXCR, and kept productive beta chains. CDR3 protein sequences are deduplicated, and each keeps its most common genes and DNA. Clone size and V and J calls follow TCRdb, not the original study. Recorded for this sample are hundreds of thousands of distinct CDR3 sequences; approximately 60% of them occurred a single time. The top ten clonotypes cover about 26% of the sample.

Summary of the overall study and its limitations: Compared with the aged group, more naive CD4+ T cells, fewer expanded clones and increased TCR diversity were shown by the long-lived group, suggesting age selection. Since profiling was done on bulk unsorted PBMCs, naive and antigen-experienced compartments could not be conclusively compared. Estimates of total diversity from one million sequenced T cells were regarded as lower bounds and underestimates. Observed TCR beta diversity correlated strongly with the percentage of naive T cells measured by flow cytometry. Because donor CMV infection status was unknown, age-related changes in expanded clonotypes were potentially confounded. As age increased, observed TCR beta diversity per million T cells dropped in a roughly linear way, and a significant reduction was already evident by age 40.

Systemically healthy Caucasian individuals from Russia, approximately 39 in total and aged about 6 to 90 years, were included as donors. Roughly 10 milliliters of peripheral blood were collected from each donor into EDTA-treated Vacutainer tubes. Ficoll-Paque density-gradient centrifugation was used to isolate PBMCs, with at least 6 million per sample. Trizol reagent was used to extract total RNA from the PBMCs, yielding at least 6 micrograms per sample. Naive CD45RAhigh/CD27high T cell percentages were measured by flow cytometry on a PBMC aliquot from every donor. Specimen: blood. In this chain, TRBV20-1 is recombined with TRBJ1-5; no D gene is confidently identified. This TCR was sampled from a man aged 40-49 years in good health. The CDR3 region: CSAAPGPSAQPQHF. The DNA sequence follows: TGCAGTGCTGCCCCGGGCCCCTCGGCTCAGCCCCAGCATTTT.